What follows are 10 T cell receptor beta chains derived from one specimen sequenced in a study of cytomegalovirus exposure and HLA in healthy donors. In the PCR, 60 Vbeta and 13 Jbeta primers were used. Clones were read by immunoSEQ multiplex PCR, and TCRdb kept only the in-frame ones, dropping some. Among 200,000 or so clones listed, 82% were seen once. The sample taken for sequencing was PBMCs. The receptor source for this set is a woman between 50 and 59 years old in good health and CMV-seropositive.

The chain is built from TRBV5-6 and TRBJ2-6; 8 bases map to TRBD1. The junction had 5 bases not matched to a gene; V was cut back by 0 bases and J by 0 bases. The CDR3 length is 18 residues. CDR1 is SGHDT, CDR2 YYEEEE, per germline. This CDR3 reads CASSLGGTGSSGANVLTF. CDR3 nucleotides: TGTGCCAGCAGCTTGGGGGGGACAGGAAGCTCTGGGGCCAACGTCCTGACTTTC.

J is TRBJ2-7 and V is TRBV7-2; D unclear. The V gene's germline CDR1 is SGHTA and CDR2 FQGNSA. V lost 4 bases, J lost 3 bases, and 4 bases lay in between. The CDR3 covers 11 residues. DNA for the CDR3: TGTGCCAGCAGCTCCCACTACGAGCAGTACTTC. It yields the protein CASSSHYEQYF.

This clone appeared a few times. The rearrangement uses TRBV29-1 and TRBJ1-1; tentative D call: TRBD1 (5 bases). The CDR3 runs to 16 residues. The germline V gene encodes CDR1 SQVTM and CDR2 ANQGSEA. V lost 2 bases, J lost 2 bases, and 18 bases lay in between. This chain's CDR3 is CSVEKTDQALNTEAFF. CDR3 nucleotides: TGCAGCGTTGAAAAGACAGACCAAGCCCTTAACACTGAAGCTTTCTTT.

This rearrangement joins TRBV18 to TRBJ2-2; possibly TRBD2 for D (5 bases). CDR3 size: 13 residues. The V end lost 0 bases, the J end lost 10 bases, and 9 bases lay between the germline ends. Per germline, CDR1 KGHSH and CDR2 LQKENI. CDR3 region: CASSPPSGLELFF. The CDR3 region has the DNA TGTGCCAGCTCACCACCCAGCGGCCTGGAGCTGTTTTTT.

This clone has a handful of counts. The chain employs TRBV7-9 and TRBJ1-2; D call uncertain. V dropped 10 bases and J dropped 6 bases, with 21 bases sitting between them. The CDR3 is made up of 14 amino acids. The germline V gene encodes CDR1 SEHNR and CDR2 FQNEAQ (reference sequence). The CDR3 spells CATIIGERRDGYTF. The DNA for the CDR3 is TGTGCCACCATCATCGGAGAACGGAGGGATGGCTACACCTTC.

The chain employs TRBV5-4 and TRBJ1-2; a possible D gene is TRBD1 (6 bases). Germline CDR1 and CDR2: SGHNT and YYREEE (reference sequence). V was clipped by 3 bases and J by 0 bases, with 12 bases between them. This CDR3 spans 15 amino acids. As DNA, the CDR3 is TGTGCCAGCAGCTCTACAGGGAACGCTAACTATGGCTACACCTTC. It translates to CASSSTGNANYGYTF.

The chain is built from TRBV6-5 and TRBJ2-7; TRBD1 aligns across 9 bases. Trimming at V came to 5 bases and at J to 3 bases, leaving 5 bases not matched to a gene. The V gene's germline CDR1 is MNHEY and CDR2 SVGAGI. The CDR3 sequence is 14 residues long. CDR3 residues: CASSRDRENYEQYF. CDR3 bases: TGTGCCAGCAGTAGGGACAGGGAAAACTACGAGCAGTACTTC.

The table lists this clone with a few counts. The chain uses TRBV6-1 and TRBJ2-1; 9 nucleotides agree with TRBD1. Germline assignment: CDR1 MNHNS and CDR2 SASEGT. V shed 6 bases, J shed 12 bases, and the junction held 12 bases outside the gene matches. The CDR3 loop spans 14 amino acids. CDR3 residues: CASRPGTGPRGQFF. CDR3 sequence (DNA): TGTGCCAGCAGACCCGGGACAGGGCCGCGGGGGCAGTTCTTC.

This rearrangement joins TRBV6-6 to TRBJ1-1; D gene unclear. Germline loops: CDR1 MNHNY, CDR2 SVGAGI (reference sequence). This CDR3 is built from 13 residues. Trimming shortened V by 7 bases and J by 0 bases, and 9 bases separated the two germline ends. In DNA form, the CDR3 reads TGTGCCAGCACCCTGACTCTGAACACTGAAGCTTTCTTT. As protein: CASTLTLNTEAFF.

The chain uses TRBV5-4 and TRBJ2-7, with 10 bases aligning to TRBD2. Trimming at V came to 3 bases and at J to 4 bases, leaving 4 bases not matched to a gene. This CDR3 has 14 amino acids. CDR1 SGHNT and CDR2 YYREEE come from the germline V gene (reference sequence). CDR3: CASSYWTSGYEQYF. The DNA of the CDR3 is TGTGCCAGCAGCTACTGGACTAGCGGATACGAGCAGTACTTC.